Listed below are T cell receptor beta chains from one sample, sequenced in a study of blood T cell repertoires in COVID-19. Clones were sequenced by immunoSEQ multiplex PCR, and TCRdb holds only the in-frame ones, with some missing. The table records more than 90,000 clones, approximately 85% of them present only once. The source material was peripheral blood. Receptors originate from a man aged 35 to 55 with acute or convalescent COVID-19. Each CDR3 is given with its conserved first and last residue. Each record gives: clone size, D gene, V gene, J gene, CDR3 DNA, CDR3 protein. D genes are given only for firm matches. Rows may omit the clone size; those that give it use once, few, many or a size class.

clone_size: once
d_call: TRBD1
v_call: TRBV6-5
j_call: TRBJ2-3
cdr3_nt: TGTGCCAGCAGTTCTGTCCCGGGACAGGGGCCAGATACGCAGTATTTT
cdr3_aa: CASSSVPGQGPDTQYF

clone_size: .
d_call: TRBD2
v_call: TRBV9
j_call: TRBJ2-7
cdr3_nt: TGTGCCAGCAGCGTAGAGGGGACTAGCGACTACGAGCAGTACTTC
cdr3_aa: CASSVEGTSDYEQYF

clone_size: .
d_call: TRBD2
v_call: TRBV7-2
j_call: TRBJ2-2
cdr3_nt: TGTGCCAGCAGCTTTAGCGGGAGAGTCACCGGGGAGCTGTTTTTT
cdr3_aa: CASSFSGRVTGELFF

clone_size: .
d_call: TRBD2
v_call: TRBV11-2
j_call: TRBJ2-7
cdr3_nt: TGTGCCAGCAGCCGGACTAGCGCCGCCTACGAGCAGTACTTC
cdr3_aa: CASSRTSAAYEQYF

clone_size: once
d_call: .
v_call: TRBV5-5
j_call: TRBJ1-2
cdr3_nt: TGTGCCAGCACCGGACAGCCAACCAACTATGGCTACACCTTC
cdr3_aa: CASTGQPTNYGYTF

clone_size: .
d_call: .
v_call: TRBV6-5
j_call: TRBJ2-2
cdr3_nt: TGTGCCAGCAGGGTCGTCAGTATCACCGGGGAGCTGTTTTTT
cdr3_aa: CASRVVSITGELFF

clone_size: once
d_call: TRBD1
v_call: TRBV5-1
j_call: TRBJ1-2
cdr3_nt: TGCGCCAGCAGCTTCCGTCAGGGGGGCTATGGCTACACCTTC
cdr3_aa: CASSFRQGGYGYTF

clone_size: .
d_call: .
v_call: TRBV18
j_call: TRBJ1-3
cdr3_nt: TGTGCCAGCTCACCTTTAGGGGTCTCTGGAAACACCATATATTTT
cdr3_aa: CASSPLGVSGNTIYF

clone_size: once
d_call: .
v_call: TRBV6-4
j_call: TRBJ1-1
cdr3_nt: TGTGCCAGCAGTCCGGGGAAGGGAGACACTGAAGCTTTCTTT
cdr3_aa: CASSPGKGDTEAFF

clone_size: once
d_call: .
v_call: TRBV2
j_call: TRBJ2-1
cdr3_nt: TGTGCCAGCAGTGAAAGGGAGTACAATGAGCAGTTCTTC
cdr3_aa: CASSEREYNEQFF

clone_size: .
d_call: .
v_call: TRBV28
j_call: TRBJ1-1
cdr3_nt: TGTGCCCCTCGGGGGGGAAGTGAAGCTTTCTTT
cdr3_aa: CAPRGGSEAFF

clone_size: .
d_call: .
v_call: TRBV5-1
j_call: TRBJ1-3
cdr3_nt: TGCGCCAGCAGACCGACGACAGGCTTCTCTGGAAACACCATATATTTT
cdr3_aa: CASRPTTGFSGNTIYF

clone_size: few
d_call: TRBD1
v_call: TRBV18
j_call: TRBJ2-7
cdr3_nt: TGTGCCAGCTCGTTCGACAGGGGGGGTGCGTACGAGCAGTACTTC
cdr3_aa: CASSFDRGGAYEQYF

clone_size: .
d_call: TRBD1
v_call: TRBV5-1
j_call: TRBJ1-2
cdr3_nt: TGCGCCAGCAGCCCGAACCCGGGACAGAGGATCGATGGCTACACCTTC
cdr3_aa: CASSPNPGQRIDGYTF

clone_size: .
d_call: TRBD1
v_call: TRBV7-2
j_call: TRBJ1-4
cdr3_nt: TGTGCCAGCAGCTCCCCCTCACAGGGGCGGAGAGAAAAACTGTTTTTT
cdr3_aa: CASSSPSQGRREKLFF

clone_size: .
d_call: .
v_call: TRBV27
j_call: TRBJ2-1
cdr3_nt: TGTGCCAGCAGTTCCAAGAACCCGGCCTACAATGAGCAGTTCTTC
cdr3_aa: CASSSKNPAYNEQFF

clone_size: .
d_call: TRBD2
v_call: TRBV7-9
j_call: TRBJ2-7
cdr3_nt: TGTGCCAGTCAAGCCGCACCGGGAGGTATCTACGAGCAGTACTTC
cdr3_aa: CASQAAPGGIYEQYF

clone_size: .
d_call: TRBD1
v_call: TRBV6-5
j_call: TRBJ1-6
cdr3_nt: TGTGCCAGCAGCAAGGGACAGGGGGGTAATTCACCCCTCCACTTT
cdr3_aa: CASSKGQGGNSPLHF

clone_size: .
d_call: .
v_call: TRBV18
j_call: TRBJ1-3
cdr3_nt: TGTGCCAGCTCACCGGGCAGCCCCTCTGGAAACACCATATATTTT
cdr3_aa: CASSPGSPSGNTIYF

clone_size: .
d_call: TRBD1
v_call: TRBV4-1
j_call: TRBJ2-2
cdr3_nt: TGCGCCAGCAGTCACAGGGGTGCGGCCGGGGAGCTGTTTTTT
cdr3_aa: CASSHRGAAGELFF

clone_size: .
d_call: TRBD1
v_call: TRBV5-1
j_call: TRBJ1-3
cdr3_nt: TGCGCCAGCAGCTTGGCGGACAGGGTCTCTGGAAACACCATATATTTT
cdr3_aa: CASSLADRVSGNTIYF

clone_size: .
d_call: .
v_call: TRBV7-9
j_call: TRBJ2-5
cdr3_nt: TGTGCCAGCAGCTTAGCGGCCAAAGAGACCCAGTACTTC
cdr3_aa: CASSLAAKETQYF

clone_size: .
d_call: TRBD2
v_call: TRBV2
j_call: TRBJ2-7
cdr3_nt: TGTGCCAGTGGGAGGGACGAGCAGTACTTC
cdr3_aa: CASGRDEQYF

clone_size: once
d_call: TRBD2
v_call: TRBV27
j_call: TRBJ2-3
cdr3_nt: TGTGCCAGCAGTTTCCAGCGGGAGATTGCAGATACGCAGTATTTT
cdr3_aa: CASSFQREIADTQYF

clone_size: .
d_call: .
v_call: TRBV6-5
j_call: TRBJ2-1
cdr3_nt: TGTGCCAGCAGACCCAGGGCTTCCTACAATGAGCAGTTCTTC
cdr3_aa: CASRPRASYNEQFF

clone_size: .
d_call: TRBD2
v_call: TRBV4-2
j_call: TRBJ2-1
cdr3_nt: TGTGCCAGCAGCCAAGAGTCGGCTAGCGGGAGAGGAGAGCAGTTCTTC
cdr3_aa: CASSQESASGRGEQFF

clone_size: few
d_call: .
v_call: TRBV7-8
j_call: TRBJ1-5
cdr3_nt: TGTGCCAGCAGCTTAGACAACCATCAGCCCCAGCATTTT
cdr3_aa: CASSLDNHQPQHF

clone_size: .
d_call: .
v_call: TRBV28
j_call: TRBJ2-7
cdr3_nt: TGTGCCAGCAGTTTGGGGCAGATTAACGAGCAGTACTTC
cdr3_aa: CASSLGQINEQYF

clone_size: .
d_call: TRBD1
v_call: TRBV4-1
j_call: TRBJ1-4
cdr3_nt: TGCGCCAGCAGCGAAAAACCGGGACAGCTTAATGAAAAACTGTTTTTT
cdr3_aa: CASSEKPGQLNEKLFF

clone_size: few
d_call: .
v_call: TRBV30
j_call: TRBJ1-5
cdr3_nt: TGTGCCTGGAGCGCCGGGACACACAATCAGCCCCAGCATTTT
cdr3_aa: CAWSAGTHNQPQHF

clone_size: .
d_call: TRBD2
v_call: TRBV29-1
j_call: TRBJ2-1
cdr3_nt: TGCAGCGTCACATCCGGGACTAGCGGTCTTTCATCCTACAATGAGCAGTTCTTC
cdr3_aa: CSVTSGTSGLSSYNEQFF

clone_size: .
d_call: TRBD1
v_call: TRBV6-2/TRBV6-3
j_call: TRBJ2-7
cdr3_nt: TGTGCCAGCAGTTCCGCCGGGACAGGTCTTTACGAGCAGTACTTC
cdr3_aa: CASSSAGTGLYEQYF

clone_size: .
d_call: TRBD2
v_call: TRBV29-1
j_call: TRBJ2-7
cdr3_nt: TGCAGCGCAACTCGCGGGGGCTCCTACGAGCAGTACTTC
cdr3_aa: CSATRGGSYEQYF